Included here is one T cell receptor (beta chain) sequence, with context. Its target is unknown. The sample is drawn from a study of cytomegalovirus exposure and HLA in healthy donors. Use of 60 Vbeta and 13 Jbeta primers characterized the PCR. Assay used: immunoSEQ multiplex PCR; TCRdb lists only in-frame clones, some missing. The sample lists around 130,000 clones, over 50% seen once, with roughly 8.6% in the top ten. Notes on the study in general: Highest at DRB1 and lowest at HLA-C, TCR association rates differed among HLA loci in a later analysis. Among CMV-associated TCR beta chains, most appeared HLA-restricted in a later analysis. It was 150 to 200 TCR beta chains that were listed as cytomegalovirus-associated.

The CDR3 contains 15 residues. With V trimmed by 1 base and J by 2 bases, 1 base remained unmatched. Germline CDR1 and CDR2: LGHNA and YNFKEQ. This clonotype was obtained from a woman between 40 and 50 years old in good health and CMV-seropositive. The gene calls are TRBV4-2 and TRBJ2-1; 8 nucleotides match TRBD2. The specimen was PBMCs. CDR3 protein: CASSQVREAYNEQFF. The CDR3 DNA sequence: TGTGCCAGCAGCCAAGTGCGGGAGGCCTACAATGAGCAGTTCTTC.